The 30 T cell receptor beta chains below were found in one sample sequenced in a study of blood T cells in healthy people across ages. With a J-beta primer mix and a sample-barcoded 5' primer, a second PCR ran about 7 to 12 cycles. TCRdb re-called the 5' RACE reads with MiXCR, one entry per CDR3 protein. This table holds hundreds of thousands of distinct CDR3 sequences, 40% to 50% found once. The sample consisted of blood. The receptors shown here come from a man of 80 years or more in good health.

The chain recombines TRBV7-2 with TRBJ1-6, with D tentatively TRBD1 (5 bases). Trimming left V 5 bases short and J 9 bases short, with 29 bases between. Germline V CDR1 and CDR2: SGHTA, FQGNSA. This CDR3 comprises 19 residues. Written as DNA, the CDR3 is TGTGCCAGCAGCCGGTCTCGGGGAACAGGAACCATATTCGCTTCACCCCTCCACTTT. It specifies CASSRSRGTGTIFASPLHF.

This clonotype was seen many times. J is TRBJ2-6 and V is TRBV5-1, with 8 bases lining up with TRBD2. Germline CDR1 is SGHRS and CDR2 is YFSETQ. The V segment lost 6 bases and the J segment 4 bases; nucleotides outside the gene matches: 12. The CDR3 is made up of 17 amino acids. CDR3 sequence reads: CASTWGAGAQGANVLTF. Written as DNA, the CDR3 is TGCGCCAGCACATGGGGAGCGGGGGCGCAAGGGGCCAACGTCCTGACTTTC.

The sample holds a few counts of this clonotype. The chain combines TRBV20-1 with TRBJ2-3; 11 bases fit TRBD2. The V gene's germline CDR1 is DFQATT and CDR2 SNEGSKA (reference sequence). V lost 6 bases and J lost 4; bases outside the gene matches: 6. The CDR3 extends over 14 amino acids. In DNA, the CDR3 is TGCAGTGCGTATAGCGGGAGGGCCTCAGATACGCAGTATTTT. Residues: CSAYSGRASDTQYF.

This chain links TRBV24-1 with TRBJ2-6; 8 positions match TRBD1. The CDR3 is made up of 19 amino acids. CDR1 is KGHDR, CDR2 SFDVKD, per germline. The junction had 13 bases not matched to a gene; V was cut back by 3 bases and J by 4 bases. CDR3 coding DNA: TGTGCCACCAGTGATCAGGGGAAGACAGGGGAGAACGGGGCCAACGTCCTGACTTTC. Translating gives CATSDQGKTGENGANVLTF.

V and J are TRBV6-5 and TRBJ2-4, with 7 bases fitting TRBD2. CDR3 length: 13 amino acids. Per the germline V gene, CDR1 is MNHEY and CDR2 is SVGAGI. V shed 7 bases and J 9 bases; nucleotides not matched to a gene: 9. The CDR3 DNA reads TGTGCCAGCACCACGGTCGGGGGGTGCATTCAGTACTTC. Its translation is CASTTVGGCIQYF.

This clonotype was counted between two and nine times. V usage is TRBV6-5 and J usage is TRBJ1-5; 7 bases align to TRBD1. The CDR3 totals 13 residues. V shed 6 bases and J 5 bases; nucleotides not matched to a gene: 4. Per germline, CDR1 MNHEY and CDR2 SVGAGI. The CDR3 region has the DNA TGTGCCAGCAGGACAGGGATTTATCAGCCCCAGCATTTT. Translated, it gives CASRTGIYQPQHF.

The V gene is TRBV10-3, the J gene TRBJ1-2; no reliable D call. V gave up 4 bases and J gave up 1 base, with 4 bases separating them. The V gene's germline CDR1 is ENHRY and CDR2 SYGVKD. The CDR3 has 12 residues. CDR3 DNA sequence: TGTGCCATCAGTGCGAATAACTATGGCTACACCTTC. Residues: CAISANNYGYTF.

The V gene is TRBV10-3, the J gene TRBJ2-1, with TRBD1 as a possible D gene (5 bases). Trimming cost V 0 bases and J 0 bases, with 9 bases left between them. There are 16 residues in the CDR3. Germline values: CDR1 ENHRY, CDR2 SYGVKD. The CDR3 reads CAISESQVTSYNEQFF. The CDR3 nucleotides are TGTGCCATCAGTGAGTCACAGGTTACCTCCTACAATGAGCAGTTCTTC.

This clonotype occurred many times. CDR3 loop: CAISIRDYYEQYF. The CDR3 DNA follows: TGTGCCATCAGTATCAGAGATTACTACGAGCAGTACTTC. The J gene is TRBJ2-7, the V gene TRBV10-3; D is uncertain. The V and J ends lost 5 bases and 3 bases respectively, with 11 bases between them. CDR1 is ENHRY, CDR2 SYGVKD, per germline. The CDR3 is 13 amino acids.

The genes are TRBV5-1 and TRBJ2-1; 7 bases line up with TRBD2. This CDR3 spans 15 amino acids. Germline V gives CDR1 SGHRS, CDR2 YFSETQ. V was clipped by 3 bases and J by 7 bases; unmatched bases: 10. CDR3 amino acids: CASSSSGGSRNEQFF. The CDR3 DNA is TGCGCCAGCAGCTCGTCGGGCGGGAGTCGGAATGAGCAGTTCTTC.

This chain's CDR3 is CASSLEGLQETQYF. CDR3 DNA: TGTGCCAGCAGCTTAGAGGGACTCCAAGAGACCCAGTACTTC. This chain uses TRBV7-2 with TRBJ2-5, with D possibly TRBD2 on 6 matching bases. This CDR3 spans 14 amino acids. Germline loops: CDR1 SGHTA, CDR2 FQGNSA. Trimming removed 1 base at V and 1 base at J, with 7 bases between.

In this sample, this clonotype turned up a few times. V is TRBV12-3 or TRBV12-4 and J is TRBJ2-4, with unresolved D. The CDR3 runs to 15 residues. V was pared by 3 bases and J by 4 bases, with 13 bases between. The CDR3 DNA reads TGTGCCAGCAGTTTTGGAGCCGGCGGAAAAAACATTCAGTACTTC. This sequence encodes CASSFGAGGKNIQYF.

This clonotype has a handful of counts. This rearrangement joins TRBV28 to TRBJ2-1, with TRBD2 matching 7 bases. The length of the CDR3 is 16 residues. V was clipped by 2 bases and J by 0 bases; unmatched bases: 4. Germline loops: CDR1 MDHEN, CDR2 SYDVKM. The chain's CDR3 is CASSLRRGSSYNEQFF. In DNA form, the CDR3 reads TGTGCCAGCAGTTTACGACGCGGGAGCTCCTACAATGAGCAGTTCTTC.

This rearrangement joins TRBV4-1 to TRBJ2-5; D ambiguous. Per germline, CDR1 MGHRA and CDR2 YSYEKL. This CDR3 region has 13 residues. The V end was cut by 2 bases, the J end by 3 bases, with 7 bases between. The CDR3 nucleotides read TGCGCCAGCAGCCAACTTCAGAAAGAGACCCAGTACTTC. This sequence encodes CASSQLQKETQYF.

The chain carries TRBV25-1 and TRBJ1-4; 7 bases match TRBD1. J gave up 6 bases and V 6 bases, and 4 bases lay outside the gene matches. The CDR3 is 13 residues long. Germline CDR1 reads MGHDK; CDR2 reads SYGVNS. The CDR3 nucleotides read TGTGCCAGCAGAAGACAGGGTTATGAAAAACTGTTTTTT. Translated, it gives CASRRQGYEKLFF.

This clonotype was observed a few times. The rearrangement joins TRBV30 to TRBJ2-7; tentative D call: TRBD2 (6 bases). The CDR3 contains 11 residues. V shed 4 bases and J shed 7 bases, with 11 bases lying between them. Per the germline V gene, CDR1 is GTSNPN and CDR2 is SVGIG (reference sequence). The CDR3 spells CAWTAGGEQYF. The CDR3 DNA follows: TGTGCCTGGACGGCAGGAGGGGAGCAGTACTTC.

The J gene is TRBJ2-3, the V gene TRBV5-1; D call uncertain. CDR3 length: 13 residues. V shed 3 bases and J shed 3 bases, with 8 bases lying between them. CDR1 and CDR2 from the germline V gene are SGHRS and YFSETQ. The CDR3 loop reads CASSWAGTDTQYF. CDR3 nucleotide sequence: TGCGCCAGCAGCTGGGCCGGGACAGATACGCAGTATTTT.

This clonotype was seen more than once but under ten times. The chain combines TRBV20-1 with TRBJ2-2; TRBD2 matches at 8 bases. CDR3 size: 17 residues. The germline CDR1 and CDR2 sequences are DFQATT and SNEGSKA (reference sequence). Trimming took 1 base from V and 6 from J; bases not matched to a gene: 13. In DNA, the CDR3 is TGCAGTGCTAGAGGGAATTCCGGGACTAGTCTCGCCGGGGAGCTGTTTTTT. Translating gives CSARGNSGTSLAGELFF.

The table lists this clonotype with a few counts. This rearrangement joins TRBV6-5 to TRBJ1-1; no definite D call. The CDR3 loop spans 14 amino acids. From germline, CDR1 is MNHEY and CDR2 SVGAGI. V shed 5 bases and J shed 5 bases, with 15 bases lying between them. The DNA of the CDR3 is TGTGCCAGCAGTCCCCGTTTTACGGGAACTGAAGCTTTCTTT. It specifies CASSPRFTGTEAFF.

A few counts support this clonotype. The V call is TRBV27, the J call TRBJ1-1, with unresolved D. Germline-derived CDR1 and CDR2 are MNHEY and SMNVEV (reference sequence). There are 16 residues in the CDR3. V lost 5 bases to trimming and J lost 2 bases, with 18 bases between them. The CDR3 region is CASSRAGPRSNTEAFF. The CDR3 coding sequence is TGTGCCAGCAGTAGGGCAGGACCCCGATCAAACACTGAAGCTTTCTTT.

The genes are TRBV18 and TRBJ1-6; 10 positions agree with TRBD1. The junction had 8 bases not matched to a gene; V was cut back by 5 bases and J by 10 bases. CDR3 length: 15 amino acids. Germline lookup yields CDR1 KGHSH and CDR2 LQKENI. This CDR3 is CASSTGTGVESPLHF. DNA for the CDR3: TGTGCCAGCTCAACCGGGACAGGGGTGGAATCACCCCTCCACTTT. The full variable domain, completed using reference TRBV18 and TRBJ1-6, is NAGVMQNPRHLVRRRGQEARLRCSPMKGHSHVYWYRQLPEEGLKFMVYLQKENIIDESGMPKERFSAEFPKEGPSILRIQQVVRGDSAAYFCASSTGTGVESPLHFGNGTRLTVT.

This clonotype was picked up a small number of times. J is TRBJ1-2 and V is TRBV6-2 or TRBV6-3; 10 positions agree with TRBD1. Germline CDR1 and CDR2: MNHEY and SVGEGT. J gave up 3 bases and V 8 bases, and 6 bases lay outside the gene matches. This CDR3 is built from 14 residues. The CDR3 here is CASSDRGQDYGYTF. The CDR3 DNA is TGTGCCAGCTCCGACAGGGGGCAAGACTATGGCTACACCTTC.

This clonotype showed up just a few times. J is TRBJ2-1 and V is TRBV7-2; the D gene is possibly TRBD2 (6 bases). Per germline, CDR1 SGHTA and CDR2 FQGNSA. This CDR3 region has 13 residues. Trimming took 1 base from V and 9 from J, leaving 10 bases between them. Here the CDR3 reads CASSLGGGIEQFF. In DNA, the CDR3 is TGTGCCAGCAGCTTAGGGGGCGGGATTGAGCAGTTCTTC.

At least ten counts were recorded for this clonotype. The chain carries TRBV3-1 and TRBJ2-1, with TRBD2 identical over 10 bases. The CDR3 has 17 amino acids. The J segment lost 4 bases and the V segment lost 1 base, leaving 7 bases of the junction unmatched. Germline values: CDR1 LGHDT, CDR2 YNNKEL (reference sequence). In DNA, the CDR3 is TGTGCCAGCAGCCAAGGAGGAGCGGGAGGGAGATACAATGAGCAGTTCTTC. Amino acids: CASSQGGAGGRYNEQFF.

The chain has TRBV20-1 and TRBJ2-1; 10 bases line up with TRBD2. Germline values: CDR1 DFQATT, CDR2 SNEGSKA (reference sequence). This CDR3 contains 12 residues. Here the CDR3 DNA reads TGCACTAGCGGGAGCTCCTACAATGAGCAGTTCTTC. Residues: CTSGSSYNEQFF.

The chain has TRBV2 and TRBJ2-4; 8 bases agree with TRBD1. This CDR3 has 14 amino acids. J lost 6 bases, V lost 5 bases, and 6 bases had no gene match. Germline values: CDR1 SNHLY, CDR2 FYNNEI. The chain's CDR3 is CASSFADRANIQYF. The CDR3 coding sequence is TGTGCCAGCAGTTTTGCGGACAGGGCAAACATTCAGTACTTC.

Written as DNA, the CDR3 is TGCAGTGCTAGAGTCACAGGGGGCTCCTACAATGAGCAGTACTTC. It codes for CSARVTGGSYNEQYF. The chain combines TRBV20-1 with TRBJ2-1, with 9 bases lining up with TRBD1. The better agreement between TRBJ2-7 and the DNA end casts doubt on the J call. The length of the CDR3 is 15 residues. Germline loops: CDR1 DFQATT, CDR2 SNEGSKA (reference sequence).

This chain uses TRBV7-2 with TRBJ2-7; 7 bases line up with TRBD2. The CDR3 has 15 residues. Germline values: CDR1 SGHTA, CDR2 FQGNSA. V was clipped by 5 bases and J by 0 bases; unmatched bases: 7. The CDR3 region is CASSPQGLPSYEQYF. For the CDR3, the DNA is TGTGCCAGCAGCCCTCAGGGACTACCCTCCTACGAGCAGTACTTC.

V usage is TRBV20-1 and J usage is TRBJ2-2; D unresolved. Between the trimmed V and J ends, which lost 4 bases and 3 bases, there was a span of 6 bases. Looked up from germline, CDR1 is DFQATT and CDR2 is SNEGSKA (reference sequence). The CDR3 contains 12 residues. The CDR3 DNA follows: TGCAGTGCTAACCGGGACACCGGGGAGCTGTTTTTT. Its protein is CSANRDTGELFF.

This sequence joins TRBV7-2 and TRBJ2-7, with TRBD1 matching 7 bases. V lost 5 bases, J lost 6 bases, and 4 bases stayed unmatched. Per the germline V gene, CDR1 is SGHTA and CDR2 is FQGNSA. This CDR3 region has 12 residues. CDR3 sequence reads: CASSHPGGEQYF. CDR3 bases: TGTGCCAGCAGCCATCCAGGGGGCGAGCAGTACTTC.